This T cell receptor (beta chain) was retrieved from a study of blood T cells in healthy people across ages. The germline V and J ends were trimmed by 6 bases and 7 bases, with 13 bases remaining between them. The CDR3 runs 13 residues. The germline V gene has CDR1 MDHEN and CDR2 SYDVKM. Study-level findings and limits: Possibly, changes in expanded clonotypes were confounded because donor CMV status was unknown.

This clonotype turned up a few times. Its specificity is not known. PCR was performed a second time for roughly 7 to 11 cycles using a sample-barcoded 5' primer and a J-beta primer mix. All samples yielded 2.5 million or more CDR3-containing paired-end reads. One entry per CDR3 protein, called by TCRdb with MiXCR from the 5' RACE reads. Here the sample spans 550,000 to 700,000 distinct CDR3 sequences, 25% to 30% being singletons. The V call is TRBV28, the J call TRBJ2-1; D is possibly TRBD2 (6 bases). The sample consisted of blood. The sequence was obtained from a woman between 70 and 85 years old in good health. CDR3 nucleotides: TGTGCCAGCAGCCATACTCGGGAGAATGAGCAGTTCTTC. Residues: CASSHTRENEQFF.